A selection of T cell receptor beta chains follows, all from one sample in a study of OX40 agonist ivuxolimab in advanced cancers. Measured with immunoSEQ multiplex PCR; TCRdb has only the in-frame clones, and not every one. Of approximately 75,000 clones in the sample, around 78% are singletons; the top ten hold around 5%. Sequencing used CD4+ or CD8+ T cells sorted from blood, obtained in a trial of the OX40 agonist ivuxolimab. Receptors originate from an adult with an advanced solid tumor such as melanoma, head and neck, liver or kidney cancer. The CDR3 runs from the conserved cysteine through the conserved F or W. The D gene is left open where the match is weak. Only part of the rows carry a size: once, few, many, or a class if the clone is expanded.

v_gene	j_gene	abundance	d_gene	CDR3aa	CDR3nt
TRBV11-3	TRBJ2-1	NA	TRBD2	CASSPRTSGSSYNEQFF	TGTGCCAGCAGCCCTCGGACTAGCGGGAGCTCCTACAATGAGCAGTTCTTC
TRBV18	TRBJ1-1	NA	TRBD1	CASSPRGRNTEAFF	TGTGCCAGCTCACCAAGGGGGCGGAACACTGAAGCTTTCTTT
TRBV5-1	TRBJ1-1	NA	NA	CASSLDQHRNRRSPFF	TGCGCCAGCAGCTTGGATCAGCACAGAAATCGACGTTCGCCTTTCTTT
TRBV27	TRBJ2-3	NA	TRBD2	CASSSGGLAGVTDTQYF	TGTGCCAGCAGTTCTGGGGGACTAGCGGGAGTTACAGATACGCAGTATTTT
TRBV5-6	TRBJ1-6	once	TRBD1	CASSLGQGLNSPLHF	TGTGCCAGCAGCTTGGGACAGGGGCTAAATTCACCCCTCCACTTT
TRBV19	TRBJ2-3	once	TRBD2	CASARLAGVADTQYF	TGTGCCAGCGCCCGTCTAGCGGGGGTGGCAGATACGCAGTATTTT
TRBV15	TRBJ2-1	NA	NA	CATSRDWGNEQFF	TGTGCCACCAGCAGAGATTGGGGGAATGAGCAGTTCTTC
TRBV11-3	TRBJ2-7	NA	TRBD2	CASSPLAGGQDGEQYF	TGTGCCAGCAGTCCATTAGCGGGGGGGCAAGACGGCGAGCAGTACTTC
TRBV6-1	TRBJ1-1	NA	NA	CASSEMPVNTEAFF	TGTGCCAGCAGTGAAATGCCCGTGAACACTGAAGCTTTCTTT
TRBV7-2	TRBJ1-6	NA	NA	CASSSRVSSYNSPLHF	TGTGCCAGCAGCTCGCGGGTTTCCTCCTATAATTCACCCCTCCACTTT
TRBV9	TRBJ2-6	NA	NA	CASSVVGSGANVLTF	TGTGCCAGCAGCGTAGTGGGTTCTGGGGCCAACGTCCTGACTTTC
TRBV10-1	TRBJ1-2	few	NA	CASSESGRESYGYTF	TGCGCCAGCAGTGAGTCCGGCAGGGAATCGTATGGCTACACCTTC
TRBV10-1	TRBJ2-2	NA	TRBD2	CASSRETSGRSTGELFF	TGCGCCAGCAGCCGAGAGACTAGCGGGAGATCCACCGGGGAGCTGTTTTTT
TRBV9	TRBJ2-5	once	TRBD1	CASSGGQAQETQYF	TGTGCCAGCAGCGGGGGACAGGCACAAGAGACCCAGTACTTC
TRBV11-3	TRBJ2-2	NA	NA	CASSLMAGGHTGELFF	TGTGCCAGCAGCTTAATGGCAGGGGGGCACACCGGGGAGCTGTTTTTT
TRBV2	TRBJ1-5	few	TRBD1	CASSGGGQSNQPQHF	TGTGCCAGCAGTGGAGGGGGCCAGAGCAATCAGCCCCAGCATTTT
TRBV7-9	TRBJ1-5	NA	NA	CASSGEGVGPQHF	TGTGCCAGCAGTGGGGAGGGAGTAGGCCCCCAGCATTTT
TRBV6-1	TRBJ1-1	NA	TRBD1	CASSNRGWTEAFF	TGTGCCAGCAGCAACAGGGGTTGGACTGAAGCTTTCTTT
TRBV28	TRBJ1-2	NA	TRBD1	CASLGQVVAGYTF	TGCGCCAGCTTGGGACAGGTTGTTGCTGGCTACACCTTC
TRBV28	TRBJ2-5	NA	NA	CASSTQKQGRETQYF	TGTGCCAGCAGTACCCAGAAACAAGGACGGGAGACCCAGTACTTC
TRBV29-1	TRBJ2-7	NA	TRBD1	CSVADKSGGQYEQYF	TGCAGCGTCGCTGATAAGTCAGGGGGCCAGTACGAGCAGTACTTC
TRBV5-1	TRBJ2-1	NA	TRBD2	CASSSSGTSGSYNEQFF	TGCGCCAGCAGCAGCTCCGGGACTAGCGGGTCCTACAATGAGCAGTTCTTC
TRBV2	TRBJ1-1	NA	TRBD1	CASSERAGGISFQAMNTEAFF	TGTGCCAGCAGTGAACGGGCAGGGGGCATTTCCTTTCAGGCAATGAACACTGAAGCTTTCTTT
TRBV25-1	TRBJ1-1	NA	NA	CASSESPGSWQGSEAFF	TGTGCCAGCAGTGAAAGTCCCGGATCTTGGCAGGGGTCTGAAGCTTTCTTT
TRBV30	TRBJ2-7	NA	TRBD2	CAWSVGGAGYEQYF	TGTGCCTGGAGTGTGGGAGGGGCCGGCTACGAGCAGTACTTC
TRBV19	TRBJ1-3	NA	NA	CASRRQGDGGNTIYF	TGTGCCAGTAGGCGGCAAGGGGATGGTGGAAACACCATATATTTT
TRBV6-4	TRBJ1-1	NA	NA	CASSVEVNTEAFF	TGTGCCAGCAGTGTTGAGGTGAACACTGAAGCTTTCTTT
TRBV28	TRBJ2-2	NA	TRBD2	CASSFGLAGTGELFF	TGTGCCAGCAGTTTCGGACTAGCTGGGACCGGGGAGCTGTTTTTT
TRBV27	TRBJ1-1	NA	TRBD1	CASSFLSGQGAVSTEAFF	TGTGCCAGCAGTTTCCTAAGTGGGCAGGGGGCGGTTAGCACTGAAGCTTTCTTT
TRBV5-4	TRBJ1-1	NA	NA	CASSPGAPAFGTEAFF	TGTGCCAGCTCGCCAGGTGCCCCTGCTTTCGGCACTGAAGCTTTCTTT
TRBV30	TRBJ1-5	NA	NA	CAWSPGRNQPQHF	TGTGCCTGGAGTCCGGGAAGAAATCAGCCCCAGCATTTT
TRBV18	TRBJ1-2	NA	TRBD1	CASSPTPPTGGLLSYGYTF	TGTGCCAGCTCACCAACCCCCCCGACAGGGGGCCTACTTAGCTATGGCTACACCTTC
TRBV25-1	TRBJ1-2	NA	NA	CASSEYRQATNYGYTF	TGTGCCAGCAGTGAATATCGACAGGCGACCAACTATGGCTACACCTTC
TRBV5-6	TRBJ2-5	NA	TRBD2	CASSLGQGGKTQYF	TGTGCCAGCAGCTTGGGGCAGGGAGGGAAGACCCAGTACTTC
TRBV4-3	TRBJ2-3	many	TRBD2	CASSQGIAGDADTQYF	TGCGCCAGCAGCCAAGGCATAGCGGGGGACGCAGATACGCAGTATTTT
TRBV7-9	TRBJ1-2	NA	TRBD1	CASSLTGGGGYTF	TGTGCCAGCAGCTTGACAGGGGGCGGCGGCTACACCTTC
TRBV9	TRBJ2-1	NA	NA	CASSPWGPDGQFF	TGTGCCAGCAGCCCGTGGGGCCCGGATGGGCAGTTCTTC
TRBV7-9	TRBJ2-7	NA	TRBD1	CASSLTVRGYEQYF	TGTGCCAGCAGCTTGACAGTCAGGGGGTACGAGCAGTACTTC
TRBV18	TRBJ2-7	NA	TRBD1	CASSPLGQGSHEQYF	TGTGCCAGCTCACCACTCGGACAGGGATCCCACGAGCAGTACTTC
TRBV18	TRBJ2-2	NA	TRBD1	CASSPTGDRDTGELFF	TGTGCCAGCTCACCAACAGGGGATCGGGACACCGGGGAGCTGTTTTTT